This TCR beta chain stems from a study of cytomegalovirus exposure and HLA in healthy donors. Worth noting for this clone: Antigen unknown.

Germline V lookup: CDR1 GTSNPN, CDR2 SVGIG (reference sequence). This CDR3 is built from 13 residues. Between the trimmed V and J ends, which lost 0 bases and 3 bases, there was a span of 8 bases. Donors showed nominal health when sampled, although they likely had unrecorded immune exposures. The study's findings and limits: Later analysis indicated greater clonal expansion among HLA-associated TCR beta chains than among equally common other chains. Being productive about 90% or about 30% of the time was typical of most TCR beta V segments in an earlier analysis.

13 Jbeta primers and 60 Vbeta primers were used for the PCR. Method: immunoSEQ multiplex PCR; TCRdb's copy keeps in-frame clones and lacks some. The table lists over 130,000 clones, 80% of them singletons. Sequenced material: PBMCs. The TCR originated in a man aged 45-65 years in good health and CMV-seronegative. This rearrangement joins TRBV30 to TRBJ1-1; D gene unclear. The DNA for the CDR3 is TGTGCCTGGAGTGTATACGGGTACACTGAAGCTTTCTTT. Translation: CAWSVYGYTEAFF.